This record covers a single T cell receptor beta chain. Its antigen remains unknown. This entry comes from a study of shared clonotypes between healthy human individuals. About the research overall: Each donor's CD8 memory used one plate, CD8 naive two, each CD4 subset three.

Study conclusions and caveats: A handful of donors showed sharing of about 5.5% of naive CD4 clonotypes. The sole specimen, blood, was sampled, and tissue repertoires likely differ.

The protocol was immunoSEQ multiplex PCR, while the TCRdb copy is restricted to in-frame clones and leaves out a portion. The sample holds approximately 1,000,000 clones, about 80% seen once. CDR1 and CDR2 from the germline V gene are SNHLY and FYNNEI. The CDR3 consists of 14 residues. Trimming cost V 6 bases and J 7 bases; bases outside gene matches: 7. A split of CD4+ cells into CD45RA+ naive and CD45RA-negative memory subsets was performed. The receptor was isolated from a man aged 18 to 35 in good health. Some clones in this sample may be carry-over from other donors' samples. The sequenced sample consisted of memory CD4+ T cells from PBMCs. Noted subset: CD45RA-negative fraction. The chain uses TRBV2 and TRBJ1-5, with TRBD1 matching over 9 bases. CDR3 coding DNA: TGTGCCAGCAGCGAATCGACAGGGGGACAGCCCCAGCATTTT. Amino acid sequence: CASSESTGGQPQHF.